Below, one T cell receptor (beta chain) is given with its context. The entry originates in a study of cytomegalovirus exposure and HLA in healthy donors. PCR amplification relied on 60 Vbeta primers (plus 13 Jbeta primers). Assay used: immunoSEQ multiplex PCR; TCRdb lists only in-frame clones, some missing. The data show roughly 100,000 clones, 70% to 80% seen once. The clonotype originates from a female donor in good health and CMV-seropositive. The specimen sequenced was PBMCs.

The CDR3 region has the DNA TGTGCCAGCAGCTTGGGCCTAGCGGGAGCTCCCATCTCTGGGGCCAACGTCCTGACTTTC. As protein: CASSLGLAGAPISGANVLTF. The rearrangement uses TRBV5-4 and TRBJ2-6, with TRBD2 matching over 10 bases. There are 20 residues in the CDR3. CDR1 and CDR2 from the germline V gene are SGHNT and YYREEE (reference sequence). Unmatched junction bases numbered 9, after V lost 0 bases and J lost 0 bases.